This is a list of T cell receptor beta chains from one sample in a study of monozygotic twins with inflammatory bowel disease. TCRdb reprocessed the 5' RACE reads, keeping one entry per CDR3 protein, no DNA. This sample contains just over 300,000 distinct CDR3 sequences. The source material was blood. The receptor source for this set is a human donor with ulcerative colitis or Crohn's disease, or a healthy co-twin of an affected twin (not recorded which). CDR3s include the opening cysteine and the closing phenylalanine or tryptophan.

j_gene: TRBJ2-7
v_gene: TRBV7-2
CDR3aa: CASTLQPTFSYEQYF

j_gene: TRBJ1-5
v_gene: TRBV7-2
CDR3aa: CASSRDKGPHSNQPQHF

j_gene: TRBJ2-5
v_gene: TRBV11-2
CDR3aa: CASRFQAGGQETQYF

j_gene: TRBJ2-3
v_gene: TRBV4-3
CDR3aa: CASSQAQGGADTQYF

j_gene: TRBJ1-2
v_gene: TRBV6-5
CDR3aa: CASSTTTGDNYGYTF

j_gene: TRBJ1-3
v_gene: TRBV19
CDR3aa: CASSGDDPRSGNTIYF

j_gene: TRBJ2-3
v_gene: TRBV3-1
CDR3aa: CASSLVDGDTQYF

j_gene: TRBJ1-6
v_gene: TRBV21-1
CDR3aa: CASSETQGAVSPLHF

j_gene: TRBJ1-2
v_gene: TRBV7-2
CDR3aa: CASSLNNYGYTF

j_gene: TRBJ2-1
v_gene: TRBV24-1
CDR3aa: CATSDGDTREFF

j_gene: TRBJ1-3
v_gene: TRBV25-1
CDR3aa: CASGDFLLSGNTIYF

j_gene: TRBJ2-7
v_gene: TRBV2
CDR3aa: CASSTPGQGSYEQYF

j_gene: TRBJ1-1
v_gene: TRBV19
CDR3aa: CASTARGQDTEAFF

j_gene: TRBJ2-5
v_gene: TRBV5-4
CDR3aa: CATCVIGHQETQYF

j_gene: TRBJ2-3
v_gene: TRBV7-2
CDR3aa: CASSLAGTSGTDTQYF

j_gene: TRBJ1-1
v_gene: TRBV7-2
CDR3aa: CASSAWTATEAFF

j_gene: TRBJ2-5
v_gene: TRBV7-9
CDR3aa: CASSPRSGGPQETQYF

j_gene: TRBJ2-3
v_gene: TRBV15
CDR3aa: CATSPRKGTSTDTQYF

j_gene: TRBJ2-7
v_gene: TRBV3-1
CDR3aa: CASSATATTEQYF

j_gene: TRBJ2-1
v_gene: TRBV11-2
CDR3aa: CASSLDQAGGLDEQFF

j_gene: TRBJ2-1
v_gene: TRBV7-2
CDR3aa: CATRIRAGDYNEQFF

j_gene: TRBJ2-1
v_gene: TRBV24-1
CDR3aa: CATSDYGLAGDNEQFF

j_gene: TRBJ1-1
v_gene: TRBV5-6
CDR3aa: CASSIGDRKNTEAFF

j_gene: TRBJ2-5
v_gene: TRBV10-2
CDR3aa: CASSTGVPQYF

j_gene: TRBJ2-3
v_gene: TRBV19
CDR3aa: CASSTSWADTQYF

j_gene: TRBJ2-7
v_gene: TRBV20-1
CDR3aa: CSASSGRLSYEQYF

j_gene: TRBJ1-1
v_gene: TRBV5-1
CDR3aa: CASSTPGSSNTEAFF

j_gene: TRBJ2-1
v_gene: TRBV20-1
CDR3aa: CSARDLGLWVEQFF

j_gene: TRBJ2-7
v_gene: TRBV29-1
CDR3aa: CSVESIDTYEQYF

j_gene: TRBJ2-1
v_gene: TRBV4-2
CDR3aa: CASSQVPQSGRVNEQFF

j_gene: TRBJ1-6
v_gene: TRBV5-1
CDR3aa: CANSIRDGGNSPLHF

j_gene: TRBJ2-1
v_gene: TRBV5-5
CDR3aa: CASSFGQGGNEQFF

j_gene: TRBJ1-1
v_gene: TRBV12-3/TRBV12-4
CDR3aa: CASSFRTGIIFF

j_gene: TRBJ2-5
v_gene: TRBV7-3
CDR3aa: CASKGTSETQYF

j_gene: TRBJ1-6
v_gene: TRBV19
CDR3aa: CASSMFGGNNSPLHF

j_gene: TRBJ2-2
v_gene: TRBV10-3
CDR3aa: CAITGSWDTGELFF

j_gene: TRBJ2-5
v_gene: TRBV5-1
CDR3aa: CASSLESVQETQYF

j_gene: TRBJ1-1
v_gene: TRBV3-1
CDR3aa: CASSHRVSGSAFF

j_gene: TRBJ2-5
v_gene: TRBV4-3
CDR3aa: CASSQEREETQYF

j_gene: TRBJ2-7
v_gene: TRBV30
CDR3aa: CAWLNDLRREQYF